Below, 12 T cell receptor beta chains from the same sample are listed, as sequenced in a study of beta chain features in type 1 diabetes. Study outcomes and limitations: Shortening that was moderate but significant affected the TCRB CDR3s of Type 1 diabetes patients in all four CD4+ subsets.

Sequencing targeted expressed TCRB transcripts, as all isolated RNA had been reverse transcribed. Sequencing was performed with immunoSEQ multiplex PCR; in TCRdb, only in-frame clones are kept and a portion is missing. The sample contains nearly 700,000 clones, roughly 13% of which appear only once. Their cognate antigens are unknown. The sample taken for sequencing was naive CD4+ T cells from blood. The receptors stem from a man between 18 and 35 years old with type 1 diabetes.

This clone turned up a few times. This rearrangement joins TRBV7-6 to TRBJ1-4; D might be TRBD1 (5 bases). Trimming pared 1 base from V and 5 bases from J, leaving 11 bases between. Germline assignment: CDR1 SGHVS and CDR2 FNYEAQ. The CDR3 totals 15 residues. CDR3 DNA sequence: TGTGCCAGCAGCTTAGGGGGACGGAAAAATGAAAAACTGTTTTTT. Its translation is CASSLGGRKNEKLFF.

V is TRBV6-1 and J is TRBJ2-6, with TRBD1 matching 11 bases. CDR1 MNHNS and CDR2 SASEGT come from the germline V gene. With V trimmed by 2 bases and J by 3 bases, 6 bases remained unmatched. CDR3 size: 18 residues. For the CDR3, the DNA is TGTGCCAGCAGTGAATGGACAGGGGGCATAGGTGGGGCCAACGTCCTGACTTTC. Encoded protein: CASSEWTGGIGGANVLTF.

This clone was detected only a few times. The J gene is TRBJ2-2, the V gene TRBV29-1; no reliable D call. CDR1 and CDR2 (germline): SQVTM, ANQGSEA. This CDR3 has 14 residues. Trimming stripped 6 bases from V and 6 bases from J, with 17 bases between. CDR3 nucleotides: TGCAGCGTCGCCGAAGGCTTAATCTCCGGGGAGCTGTTTTTT. This codes for CSVAEGLISGELFF.

Details on this clone: Within the sample, other DNA sequences also encode this same CDR3. V and J are TRBV7-9 and TRBJ1-1; tentative D call: TRBD1 (5 bases). V lost 5 bases to trimming and J lost 5 bases, with 12 bases between them. The CDR3 contains 13 residues. Germline loops: CDR1 SEHNR, CDR2 FQNEAQ (reference sequence). CDR3 sequence reads: CASSLQGGTEAFF. CDR3 DNA: TGTGCCAGCAGCCTCCAGGGAGGAACTGAAGCTTTCTTT.

This sequence joins TRBV5-6 and TRBJ1-2; D call uncertain. The V and J ends lost 7 bases and 1 base respectively, with 11 bases between them. Germline-derived CDR1 and CDR2 are SGHDT and YYEEEE. This CDR3 region has 13 residues. CDR3 sequence reads: CASCENRNYGYTF. The CDR3 coding sequence is TGTGCCAGCTGCGAGAACCGTAACTATGGCTACACCTTC.

This clone turned up a few times. The V gene is TRBV11-2, the J gene TRBJ2-3; D perhaps matches TRBD2 (7 bases). The CDR3 is made up of 14 amino acids. The germline V and J ends were trimmed by 4 bases and 3 bases, with 11 bases remaining between them. CDR1 is SGHAT, CDR2 FQNNGV, per germline. The CDR3 DNA follows: TGTGCCAGCAGCTGGGAGGGGGTTACAGATACGCAGTATTTT. It yields the protein CASSWEGVTDTQYF. The variable domain in full, completed from reference TRBV11-2 and TRBJ2-3, reads EAGVAQSPRYKIIEKRQSVAFWCNPISGHATLYWYQQILGQGPKLLIQFQNNGVVDDSQLPKDRFSAERLKGVDSTLKIQPAKLEDSAVYLCASSWEGVTDTQYFGPGTRLTVL.

This clone showed up just a few times. V and J are TRBV30 and TRBJ1-4; D unresolved. The germline V and J ends were trimmed by 2 bases and 8 bases, with 12 bases remaining between them. Germline V lookup: CDR1 GTSNPN, CDR2 SVGIG (reference sequence). This CDR3 comprises 13 residues. The CDR3 spells CAWSRGGIEKLFF. For the CDR3, the DNA is TGTGCCTGGAGTCGGGGAGGGATCGAAAAACTGTTTTTT.

This clone was seen only a few times. The chain recombines TRBV5-1 with TRBJ1-1; 9 bases are a match to TRBD1. The germline gives CDR1 SGHRS, CDR2 YFSETQ. The CDR3 is 17 residues long. V lost 2 bases and J lost 3; bases outside the gene matches: 11. The CDR3 nucleotides are TGCGCCAGCAGCTTTGTGGACAGGGGAGTGGTGGACACTGAAGCTTTCTTT. Its protein product is CASSFVDRGVVDTEAFF.

This sequence joins TRBV18 and TRBJ2-5; D may be TRBD1 or TRBD2 (5 bases each). Germline CDR1 KGHSH, CDR2 LQKENI. The CDR3 length is 15 residues. V was cut by 4 bases and J by 2 bases, with 14 bases left in between. The CDR3 loop reads CASSRRSGAQETQYF. Written as DNA, the CDR3 is TGTGCCAGCTCACGCCGCTCCGGGGCTCAAGAGACCCAGTACTTC.

This clone was counted a few times. V usage is TRBV11-2 and J usage is TRBJ2-2, with D perhaps matching TRBD1 (5 bases). This CDR3 contains 15 residues. Germline V gene sequence: CDR1 SGHAT, CDR2 FQNNGV. With 5 bases removed from V and 0 bases from J, the gap between germline ends came to 10 bases. The CDR3 region has the DNA TGTGCCAGCAGCACAGGACAAACGAACACCGGGGAGCTGTTTTTT. It is translated as CASSTGQTNTGELFF.

CDR3 region: CASSEPTSGPSRDEQYF. CDR3 coding DNA: TGTGCCAGCAGTGAGCCGACTAGCGGCCCATCCCGGGACGAGCAGTACTTC. This chain links TRBV6-1 with TRBJ2-7; 9 bases map to TRBD2. The junction had 14 bases not matched to a gene; V was cut back by 3 bases and J by 5 bases. The CDR3 loop spans 17 amino acids. The germline CDR1 and CDR2 sequences are MNHNS and SASEGT.

This chain uses TRBV28 with TRBJ2-2, with no clear D. V was clipped by 3 bases and J by 1 base, with 9 bases between them. Germline values: CDR1 MDHEN, CDR2 SYDVKM. The CDR3 is 15 residues long. The DNA of the CDR3 is TGTGCCAGCAGTTTCTTTGGCTGGAACACCGGGGAGCTGTTTTTT. It is translated as CASSFFGWNTGELFF. The entire variable domain, with the rest obtained from reference TRBV28 and TRBJ2-2, is as follows: DVKVTQSSRYLVKRTGEKVFLECVQDMDHENMFWYRQDPGLGLRLIYFSYDVKMKEKGDIPEGYSVSREKKERFSLILESASTNQTSMYLCASSFFGWNTGELFFGEGSRLTVL.